This T cell receptor beta chain was profiled in a study of blood T cell repertoires in COVID-19. Trimming cost V 0 bases and J 5 bases, with 16 bases left between them. CDR3 size: 16 residues. The V gene's germline CDR1 is MNHEY and CDR2 SVGAGI. The table came from immunoSEQ multiplex PCR; TCRdb's copy has only in-frame clones and leaves some out. Among just over 300,000 clones listed, approximately 84% were seen once. Sequencing was carried out using PBMCs or T cells enriched from blood (not recorded which). The TCR was taken from a man under 40 who had recovered from COVID-19. The V call is TRBV6-5, the J call TRBJ2-5; the D gene is possibly TRBD2 (5 bases). CDR3 in DNA: TGTGCCAGCAGTTACTCGGCAGGTGGGCGCGGGGAGACCCAGTACTTC. It yields the protein CASSYSAGGRGETQYF.